The 29 T cell receptor beta chains listed next were all sequenced from one sample in a study of post-analysis software for immune sequencing data. Their specific antigens are unknown. TCR beta libraries were prepared from cDNA with unique molecular identifiers. TCRdb itself ran the PCR reads through MiXCR, one entry per CDR3 protein. The table has about 800,000 distinct CDR3 sequences, 25% to 30% seen once; the top ten hold roughly 0.57%. Study-level findings and limits: Elevated frequency relative to controls characterized a handful of TRBV segments in patients, TRBV5-6, TRBV5-1 and TRBV20-1 among them.

Sequenced input: blood. Receptor source: a girl aged 5-17 years with multiple sclerosis.

This chain links TRBV20-1 with TRBJ2-3; no clear D. Trimming shortened V by 2 bases and J by 1 base, and 7 bases separated the two germline ends. CDR3 length: 13 residues. Germline values: CDR1 DFQATT, CDR2 SNEGSKA (reference sequence). CDR3 coding DNA: TGCAGTGCTAGAAAAGAGGGCACAGATACGCAGTATTTT. Translation gives CSARKEGTDTQYF.

This clonotype was detected only once. The chain recombines TRBV12-3 or TRBV12-4 with TRBJ2-1; D might be TRBD1 (5 bases). The CDR3 contains 16 residues. V was cut by 5 bases and J by 0 bases, with 14 bases left in between. Here the CDR3 reads CASSLTRGASYNEQFF. CDR3 nucleotides: TGTGCCAGCAGTCTTACCCGTGGGGCCTCCTACAATGAGCAGTTCTTC.

This clonotype was counted only a few times. The chain has TRBV7-8 and TRBJ1-2, with TRBD1 as a possible D gene (6 bases). Trimming took 2 bases from V and 8 from J, leaving 12 bases between them. This CDR3 region has 13 residues. CDR1 SGHVS and CDR2 FQNEAQ come from the germline V gene. For the CDR3, the DNA is TGTGCCAGCAGCTTACAGGGGTTGAGAGGCTACACCTTC. Its translation is CASSLQGLRGYTF.

This clonotype was found a few times. V is TRBV7-8 and J is TRBJ2-6; D not certain. Germline V gene lookup returns CDR1 SGHVS and CDR2 FQNEAQ. CDR3 length: 15 amino acids. Trimming removed 5 bases at V and 3 bases at J, with 11 bases between. Here the CDR3 DNA reads TGTGCCAGCAGCCCAAGTCGGGTTGGGGCCAACGTCCTGACTTTC. Translating gives CASSPSRVGANVLTF.

This chain's CDR3 is CASSPGSSSSYNEQFF. The CDR3, as DNA: TGCGCCAGCAGCCCAGGCTCCTCGAGCTCCTACAATGAGCAGTTCTTC. The chain recombines TRBV5-1 with TRBJ2-1; unclear D gene. Per the germline V gene, CDR1 is SGHRS and CDR2 is YFSETQ. The CDR3 contains 16 residues. V was trimmed by 4 bases and J by 0 bases, leaving 14 bases between them.

Worth noting for this clonotype: One junction end disagrees with the germline gene, perhaps due to a read error. The V call is TRBV27, the J call TRBJ1-1; the D is unclear. Germline CDR1 reads MNHEY; CDR2 reads SMNVEV (reference sequence). CDR3 size: 14 residues. The CDR3 nucleotides read TGTGCCAGCAGTTCCTACTCTCGGAACACTGAGGCTTTCTTT. Its protein product is CASSSYSRNTEAFF.

CDR3: CASSAFPGTSLYEQFF. CDR3 sequence (DNA): TGTGCCAGCAGTGCCTTCCCCGGGACTAGTCTCTATGAGCAGTTCTTC. V is TRBV28 and J is TRBJ2-1, with 8 bases identical to TRBD2. The germline V gene encodes CDR1 MDHEN and CDR2 SYDVKM. The CDR3 sequence is 16 residues long. V dropped 5 bases and J dropped 8; count of bases not matched to a gene: 14.

This clonotype was seen a few times. V gene TRBV20-1 combines with J gene TRBJ2-1; 8 nucleotides line up with TRBD1. CDR3 length equals 12 residues. Germline V lookup: CDR1 DFQATT, CDR2 SNEGSKA (reference sequence). V trimming: 3 bases; J trimming: 8 bases; junction bases outside the gene matches: 3. The CDR3 DNA is TGCAGTGCTAGGGGACAGGTCGATGAGCAGTTCTTC. Residues: CSARGQVDEQFF.

The table lists this clonotype with many counts. The chain carries TRBV29-1 and TRBJ2-5, with D possibly TRBD2 on 5 matching bases. There are 13 residues in the CDR3. Germline V lookup: CDR1 SQVTM, CDR2 ANQGSEA. Trimming removed 4 bases from V and 4 bases from J, with 13 bases in between. CDR3 in DNA: TGCAGCGTTGGGGCGTTAGAGGGAGAGACCCAGTACTTC. Translating it yields CSVGALEGETQYF.

V gene TRBV5-1 combines with J gene TRBJ2-1; D remains unclear. Germline V CDR1 and CDR2: SGHRS, YFSETQ. This CDR3 comprises 14 residues. V dropped 0 bases and J dropped 1 base, with 5 bases sitting between them. CDR3 in DNA: TGCGCCAGCAGCTTGGAACAATCCTACAATGAGCAGTTCTTC. This translates into CASSLEQSYNEQFF.

The chain couples TRBV28 to TRBJ2-7; 8 nucleotides match TRBD1. Germline V CDR1 and CDR2: MDHEN, SYDVKM. Trimming took 5 bases from V and 3 from J; bases not matched to a gene: 15. CDR3 length equals 17 residues. The CDR3 reads CASSDRTIGQGFYEQYF. As DNA, the CDR3 is TGTGCCAGCAGTGATCGGACGATTGGACAGGGTTTCTACGAGCAGTACTTC.

This clonotype was counted between two and nine times. This chain uses TRBV24-1 with TRBJ2-1; D is possibly TRBD1 (6 bases). Germline values: CDR1 KGHDR, CDR2 SFDVKD. V lost 4 bases and J 7 bases, leaving 16 bases between the germline ends. The CDR3 has 15 residues. CDR3: CATSEPSTGKNEQFF. CDR3 in DNA: TGTGCCACCAGTGAGCCATCAACAGGGAAGAATGAGCAGTTCTTC.

The chain has TRBV5-1 and TRBJ1-5; no clear D gene. The CDR3 extends over 14 amino acids. The germline gives CDR1 SGHRS, CDR2 YFSETQ. V dropped 3 bases and J dropped 2 bases, with 9 bases sitting between them. The CDR3 protein is CASSWGWGNQPQHF. As DNA, the CDR3 is TGCGCCAGCAGCTGGGGATGGGGCAATCAGCCCCAGCATTTT.

The CDR3 loop reads CASSLTFPSGNYEQYF. The CDR3 nucleotides are TGTGCCAGCAGCTTAACTTTTCCTAGCGGGAACTACGAGCAGTACTTC. The genes are TRBV11-2 and TRBJ2-7; TRBD2 aligns across 9 bases. The CDR3 covers 16 residues. V was clipped by 2 bases and J by 3 bases; unmatched bases: 8. Germline lookup yields CDR1 SGHAT and CDR2 FQNNGV.

This clonotype was observed a few times. J is TRBJ1-2 and V is TRBV7-2; no reliable D call. The germline V and J ends were trimmed by 0 bases and 6 bases, with 14 bases remaining between them. Germline lookup yields CDR1 SGHTA and CDR2 FQGNSA. CDR3 length equals 15 residues. The CDR3 DNA sequence: TGTGCCAGCAGCTTAGCTAAAACAGCTACTAATGGCTACACCTTC. This encodes CASSLAKTATNGYTF.

In this sample, this clonotype turned up a few times. This rearrangement joins TRBV6-6 to TRBJ2-5; unclear D gene. The J call may be in error: the DNA end matches TRBJ2-7 better. The CDR3 is 13 residues long. Germline CDR1 and CDR2: MNHNY and SVGAGI (reference sequence). The CDR3, as DNA: TGTGCCAGCACCACCGAAGGACGGAACGAGCAGTACTTC. Its translation is CASTTEGRNEQYF.

This chain joins TRBV13 and TRBJ2-1, with 7 bases matching TRBD2. CDR3 size: 19 residues. Germline assignment: CDR1 PRHDT and CDR2 FYEKMQ (reference sequence). Trimming at V came to 5 bases and at J to 0 bases, leaving 16 bases not matched to a gene. The CDR3 loop reads CASSLPYTLRDYSYNEQFF. CDR3 DNA: TGTGCCAGCAGCCTTCCATATACCCTCCGGGACTACTCCTACAATGAGCAGTTCTTC.

The gene calls are TRBV5-1 and TRBJ2-3; 9 positions agree with TRBD1. This CDR3 comprises 18 residues. V lost 4 bases and J lost 4; bases outside the gene matches: 16. Germline values: CDR1 SGHRS, CDR2 YFSETQ. CDR3 sequence reads: CASSQSSIGTGHADTQYF. The CDR3 bases are TGCGCCAGCAGCCAAAGCTCAATAGGGACAGGGCATGCAGATACGCAGTATTTT.

This clonotype was seen a handful of times. J is TRBJ2-6 and V is TRBV12-3 or TRBV12-4, with no clear D. The V end was cut by 3 bases, the J end by 4 bases, with 10 bases between. CDR3 length: 15 amino acids. In nucleotides, the CDR3 is TGTGCCAGCAGTTTCAGGCCCCCCGGGGCCAACGTCCTGACTTTC. Protein sequence: CASSFRPPGANVLTF.

This sequence joins TRBV10-3 and TRBJ2-6; no clear D gene. Germline V gene data show CDR1 as ENHRY and CDR2 as SYGVKD. The CDR3 runs to 15 residues. V was pared by 7 bases and J by 2 bases, with 12 bases between. CDR3 sequence reads: CAINPSTPGANVLTF. The CDR3 DNA reads as TGTGCCATCAATCCCTCAACCCCTGGGGCCAACGTCCTGACTTTC.

The sample holds many counts of this clonotype. The rearrangement uses TRBV7-9 and TRBJ2-7; D not resolved. Trimming took off 5 bases at V and 4 bases at J, with 9 bases between the two ends. Germline V lookup: CDR1 SEHNR, CDR2 FQNEAQ (reference sequence). CDR3 length: 12 residues. CDR3 DNA sequence: TGTGCCAGCAGCCCCAACACATACGAGCAGTACTTC. Translating it yields CASSPNTYEQYF.

The chain has TRBV10-3 and TRBJ1-5; D is ambiguous. The V end was cut by 6 bases, the J end by 6 bases, with 18 bases between. Germline V gene lookup returns CDR1 ENHRY and CDR2 SYGVKD. The CDR3 has 15 residues. The CDR3 region has the DNA TGTGCCATCAGCCAGAATCCGAGGGCGGGTCAGCCCCAGCATTTT. Translating gives CAISQNPRAGQPQHF.

The chain has TRBV20-1 and TRBJ1-5; D is unresolved. V dropped 6 bases and J dropped 4 bases, with 19 bases sitting between them. Germline-derived CDR1 and CDR2 are DFQATT and SNEGSKA (reference sequence). The length of the CDR3 is 15 residues. DNA for the CDR3: TGCAGTGCGCCTGGGTTCGGGTTTGGAAATCAGCCCCAGCATTTT. Translated: CSAPGFGFGNQPQHF.

The chain has TRBV6-2 or TRBV6-3 and TRBJ2-7, with 10 bases identical to TRBD2. V dropped 2 bases and J dropped 5; count of bases not matched to a gene: 9. CDR1 MNHEY and CDR2 SVGEGT come from the germline V gene. This CDR3 is built from 16 residues. This chain's CDR3 is CASSYPLAGGEDEQYF. CDR3 sequence (DNA): TGTGCCAGCAGTTACCCGTTAGCGGGAGGAGAAGACGAGCAGTACTTC.

The CDR3 loop is CSAEDQGAPRNEQFF. The CDR3 coding sequence is TGCAGTGCTGAGGATCAGGGGGCTCCGAGAAATGAGCAGTTCTTC. The V gene is TRBV20-1, the J gene TRBJ2-1; 8 nucleotides agree with TRBD1. Germline CDR1 and CDR2: DFQATT and SNEGSKA (reference sequence). The CDR3 contains 15 residues. The junction had 13 bases not matched to a gene; V was cut back by 5 bases and J by 7 bases.

The rearrangement uses TRBV27 and TRBJ2-3; TRBD2 is a possible D gene (5 bases). Germline CDR1 MNHEY, CDR2 SMNVEV (reference sequence). The CDR3 sequence is 14 residues long. V gave up 6 bases and J gave up 2 bases, with 12 bases separating them. CDR3: CASSVRRTTDTQYF. CDR3 sequence (DNA): TGTGCCAGCAGCGTCAGGAGGACCACAGATACGCAGTATTTT.

The rearrangement links TRBV20-1 to TRBJ2-6; the D gene is possibly TRBD2 (6 bases). The CDR3 is 15 amino acids. Germline loops: CDR1 DFQATT, CDR2 SNEGSKA (reference sequence). Trimming removed 6 bases at V and 4 bases at J, with 16 bases between. The CDR3 DNA follows: TGCAGTGCCCCGGCGCGGGGTCCCGGGGCCAACGTCCTGACTTTC. Translating it yields CSAPARGPGANVLTF.

The V call is TRBV7-2, the J call TRBJ2-3; tentative D call: TRBD2 (6 bases). The CDR3 is 11 residues long. The germline gives CDR1 SGHTA, CDR2 FQGNSA. The germline V and J ends were trimmed by 1 base and 13 bases, with 9 bases remaining between them. The CDR3 loop reads CASSLGGEKYF. CDR3 nucleotides: TGTGCCAGCAGCTTAGGGGGGGAGAAGTATTTT.

The table lists this clonotype with a few counts. The chain has TRBV2 and TRBJ1-1; D remains ambiguous. This CDR3 comprises 15 residues. The germline V and J ends were trimmed by 3 bases and 1 base, with 12 bases remaining between them. CDR1 and CDR2 (germline): SNHLY, FYNNEI. The CDR3 here is CASSETASGNTEAFF. The CDR3 region has the DNA TGTGCCAGCAGTGAGACGGCGTCCGGGAACACTGAAGCTTTCTTT.